This T cell receptor beta chain was sequenced in a study of T cells expressing NK-cell markers. Across the whole study: Seven sequenced donors out of eight were HCMV-seropositive, one seronegative.

The CDR3 extends over 14 amino acids. From germline, CDR1 is MNHEY and CDR2 SMNVEV (reference sequence). Generation of TCR beta cDNA was performed by 5'RACE template switching incorporating UMIs. TCRdb reanalyzed the 5' RACE reads, giving one entry per CDR3 protein sequence and no DNA. The table for this sample gives under 35,000 distinct CDR3 sequences. Sequences were obtained from blood T cells: a sorted CD56 or NKG2C T cell subset, CD4+ or CD8+ T cells, or bulk PBMC T cells (not recorded which). This TCR was sampled from a woman between 18 and 75 years old in good health. The chain combines TRBV27 with TRBJ2-2; the D call from TCRdb, TRBD2, cannot be confirmed without DNA. CDR3 protein: CASNVAGNTGELFF.